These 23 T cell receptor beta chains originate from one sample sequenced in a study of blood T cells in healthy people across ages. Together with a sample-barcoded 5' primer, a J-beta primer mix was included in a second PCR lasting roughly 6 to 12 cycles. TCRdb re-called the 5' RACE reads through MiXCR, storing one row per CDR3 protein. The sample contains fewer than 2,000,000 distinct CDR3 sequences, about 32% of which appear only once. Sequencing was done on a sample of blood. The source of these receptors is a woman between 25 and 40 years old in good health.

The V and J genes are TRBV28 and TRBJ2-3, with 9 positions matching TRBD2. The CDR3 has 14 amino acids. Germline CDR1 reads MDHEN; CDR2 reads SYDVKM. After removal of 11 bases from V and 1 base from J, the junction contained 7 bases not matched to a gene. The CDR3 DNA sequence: TGTGCCGGTTCAATAGCGGGAGGCACAGATACGCAGTATTTT. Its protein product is CAGSIAGGTDTQYF.

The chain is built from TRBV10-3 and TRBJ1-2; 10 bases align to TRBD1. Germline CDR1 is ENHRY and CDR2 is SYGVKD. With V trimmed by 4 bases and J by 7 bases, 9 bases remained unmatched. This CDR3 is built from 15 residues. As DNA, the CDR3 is TGTGCCATCAGTGCGCAAGGACAGGGGGACTCTGGCTACACCTTC. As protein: CAISAQGQGDSGYTF.

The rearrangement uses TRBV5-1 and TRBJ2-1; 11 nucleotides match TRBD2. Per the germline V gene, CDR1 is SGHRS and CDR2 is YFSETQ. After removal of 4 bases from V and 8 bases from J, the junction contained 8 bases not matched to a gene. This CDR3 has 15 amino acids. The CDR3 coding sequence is TGCGCCAGCAGCAACGGGACTAGCGGAAAGGATGAGCAGTTCTTC. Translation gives CASSNGTSGKDEQFF.

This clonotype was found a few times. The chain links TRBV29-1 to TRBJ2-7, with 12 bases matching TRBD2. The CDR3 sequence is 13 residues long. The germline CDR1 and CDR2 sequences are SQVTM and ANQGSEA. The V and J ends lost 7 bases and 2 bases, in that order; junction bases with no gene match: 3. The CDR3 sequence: CSGTSGVTYEQYF. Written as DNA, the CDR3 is TGCAGCGGGACTAGCGGGGTCACCTACGAGCAGTACTTC.

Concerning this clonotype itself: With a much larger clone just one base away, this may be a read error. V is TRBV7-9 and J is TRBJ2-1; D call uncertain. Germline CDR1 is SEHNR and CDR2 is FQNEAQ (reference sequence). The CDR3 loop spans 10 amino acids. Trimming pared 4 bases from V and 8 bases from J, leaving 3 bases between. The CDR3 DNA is TGTGCCAGCAGCTGGGATGAGCAGTTCTTC. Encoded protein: CASSWDEQFF.

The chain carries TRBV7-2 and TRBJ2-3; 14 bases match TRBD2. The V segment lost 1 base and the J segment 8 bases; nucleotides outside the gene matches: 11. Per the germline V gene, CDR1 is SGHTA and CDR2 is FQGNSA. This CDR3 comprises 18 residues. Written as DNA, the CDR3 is TGTGCCAGCAGCTTAGGCGTGGGACTAGCGGGAGAGCTGGGTACGCAGTATTTT. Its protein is CASSLGVGLAGELGTQYF.

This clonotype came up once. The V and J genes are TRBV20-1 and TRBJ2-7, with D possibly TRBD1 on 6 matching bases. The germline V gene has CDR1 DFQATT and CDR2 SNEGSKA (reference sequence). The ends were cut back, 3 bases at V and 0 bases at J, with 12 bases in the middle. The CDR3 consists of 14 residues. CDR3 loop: CSASWTETSYEQYF. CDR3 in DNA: TGCAGTGCTAGCTGGACAGAAACCTCCTACGAGCAGTACTTC.

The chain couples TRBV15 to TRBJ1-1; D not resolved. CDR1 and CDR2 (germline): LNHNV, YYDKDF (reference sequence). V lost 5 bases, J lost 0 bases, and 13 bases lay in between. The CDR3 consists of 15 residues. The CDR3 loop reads CATSLSRDLNTEAFF. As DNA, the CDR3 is TGTGCCACCAGCCTCAGTCGGGATTTGAACACTGAAGCTTTCTTT.

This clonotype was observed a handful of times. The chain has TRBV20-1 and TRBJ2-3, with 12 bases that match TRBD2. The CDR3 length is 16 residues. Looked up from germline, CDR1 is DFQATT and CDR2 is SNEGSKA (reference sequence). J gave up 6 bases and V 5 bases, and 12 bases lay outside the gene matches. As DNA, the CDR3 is TGCAGTGCTCCCTTTCTAGCGGGGGGGCCATCGGATACGCAGTATTTT. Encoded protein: CSAPFLAGGPSDTQYF.

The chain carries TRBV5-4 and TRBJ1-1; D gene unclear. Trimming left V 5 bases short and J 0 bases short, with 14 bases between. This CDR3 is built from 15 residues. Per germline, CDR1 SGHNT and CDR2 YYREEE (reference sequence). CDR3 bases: TGTGCCAGCAGGACACAGACTAAGTTGAACACTGAAGCTTTCTTT. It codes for CASRTQTKLNTEAFF.

Here the CDR3 reads CASSFPGLAGPQETQYF. The CDR3 coding sequence is TGTGCCAGCAGCTTCCCGGGACTAGCGGGACCCCAAGAGACCCAGTACTTC. The rearrangement joins TRBV11-3 to TRBJ2-5; 13 bases are shared with TRBD2. The J segment lost 1 base and the V segment lost 3 bases, leaving 5 bases of the junction unmatched. The CDR3 has 17 amino acids. Germline V gene data show CDR1 as SGHNT and CDR2 as YENEEA. Full variable domain (missing parts from reference TRBV11-3 and TRBJ2-5): EAGVVQSPRYKIIEKKQPVAFWCNPISGHNTLYWYLQNLGQGPELLIRYENEEAVDDSQLPKDRFSAERLKGVDSTLKIQPAELGDSAVYLCASSFPGLAGPQETQYFGPGTRLLVL.

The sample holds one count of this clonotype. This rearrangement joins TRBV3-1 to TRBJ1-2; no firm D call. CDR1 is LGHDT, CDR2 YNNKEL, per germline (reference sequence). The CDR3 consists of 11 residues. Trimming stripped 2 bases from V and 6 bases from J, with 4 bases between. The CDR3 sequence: CASSQYNGYTF. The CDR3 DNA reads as TGTGCCAGCAGCCAATATAATGGCTACACCTTC.

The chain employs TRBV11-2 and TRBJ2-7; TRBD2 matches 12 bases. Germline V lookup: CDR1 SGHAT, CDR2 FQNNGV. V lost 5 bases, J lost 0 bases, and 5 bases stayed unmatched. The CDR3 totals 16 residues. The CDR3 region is CASSVGTSGLSYEQYF. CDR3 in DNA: TGTGCCAGCAGCGTCGGGACTAGCGGGCTCTCCTACGAGCAGTACTTC.

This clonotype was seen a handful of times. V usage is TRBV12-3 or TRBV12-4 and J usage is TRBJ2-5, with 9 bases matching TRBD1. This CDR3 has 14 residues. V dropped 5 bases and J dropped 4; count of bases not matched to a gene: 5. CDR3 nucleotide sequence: TGTGCCAGCAGTAACAGGGGGCGGGGAGAGACCCAGTACTTC. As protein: CASSNRGRGETQYF.

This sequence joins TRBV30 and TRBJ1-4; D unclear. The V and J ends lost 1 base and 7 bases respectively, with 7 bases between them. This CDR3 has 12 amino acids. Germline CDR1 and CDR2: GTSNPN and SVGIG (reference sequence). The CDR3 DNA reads TGTGCCTGGAGTGATCGGGCTGAAAAACTGTTTTTT. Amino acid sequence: CAWSDRAEKLFF. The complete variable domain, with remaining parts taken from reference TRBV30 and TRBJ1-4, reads SQTIHQWPATLVQPVGSPLSLECTVEGTSNPNLYWYRQAAGRGLQLLFYSVGIGQISSEVPQNLSASRPQDRQFILSSKKLLLSDSGFYLCAWSDRAEKLFFGSGTQLSVL.

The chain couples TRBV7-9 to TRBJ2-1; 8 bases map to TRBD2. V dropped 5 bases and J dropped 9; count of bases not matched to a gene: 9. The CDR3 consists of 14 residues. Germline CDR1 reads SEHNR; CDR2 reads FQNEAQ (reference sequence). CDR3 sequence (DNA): TGTGCCAGCAGCCCCAGCGGGGGATTCCTTGAGCAGTTCTTC. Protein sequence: CASSPSGGFLEQFF. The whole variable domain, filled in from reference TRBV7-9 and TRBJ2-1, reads DTGVSQNPRHKITKRGQNVTFRCDPISEHNRLYWYRQTLGQGPEFLTYFQNEAQLEKSRLLSDRFSAERPKGSFSTLEIQRTEQGDSAMYLCASSPSGGFLEQFFGPGTRLTVL.

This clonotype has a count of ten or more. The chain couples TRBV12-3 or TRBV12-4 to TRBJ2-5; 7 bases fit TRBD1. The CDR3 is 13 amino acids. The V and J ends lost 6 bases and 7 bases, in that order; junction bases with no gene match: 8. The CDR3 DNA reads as TGTGCCAGCAGATCCGGGACAGAAGGGACCCAGTACTTC. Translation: CASRSGTEGTQYF.

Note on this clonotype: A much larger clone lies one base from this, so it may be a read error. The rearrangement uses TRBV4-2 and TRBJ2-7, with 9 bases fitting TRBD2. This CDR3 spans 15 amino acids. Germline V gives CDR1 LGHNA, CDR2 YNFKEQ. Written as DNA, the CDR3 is TGTGCCTGCAGCCAAGAAGGTAGCGGGAGTTACGAGCAGTACTTC. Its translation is CACSQEGSGSYEQYF.

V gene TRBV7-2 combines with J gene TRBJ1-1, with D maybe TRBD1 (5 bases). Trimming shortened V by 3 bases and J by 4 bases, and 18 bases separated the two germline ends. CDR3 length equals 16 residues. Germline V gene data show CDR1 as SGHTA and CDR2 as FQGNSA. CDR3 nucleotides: TGTGCCAGCAGCTTTTTTGGGGTAGGGGAGGGCACTGAAGCTTTCTTT. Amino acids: CASSFFGVGEGTEAFF.

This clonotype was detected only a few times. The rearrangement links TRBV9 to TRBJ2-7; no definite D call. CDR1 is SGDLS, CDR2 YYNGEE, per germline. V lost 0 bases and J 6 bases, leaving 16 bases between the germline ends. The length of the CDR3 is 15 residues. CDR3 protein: CASSVVDGLRAEQYF. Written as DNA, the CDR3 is TGTGCCAGCAGCGTAGTGGACGGTCTGCGCGCCGAGCAGTACTTC.

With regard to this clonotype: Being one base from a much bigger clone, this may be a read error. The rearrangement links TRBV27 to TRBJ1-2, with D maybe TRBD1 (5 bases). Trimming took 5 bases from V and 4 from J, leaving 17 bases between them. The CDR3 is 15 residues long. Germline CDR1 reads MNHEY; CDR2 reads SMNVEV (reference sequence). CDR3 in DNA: TGTGCCAGCAGTGAGACAAGGGGCGTAGGCTATGGCTACACCTTC. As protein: CASSETRGVGYGYTF.

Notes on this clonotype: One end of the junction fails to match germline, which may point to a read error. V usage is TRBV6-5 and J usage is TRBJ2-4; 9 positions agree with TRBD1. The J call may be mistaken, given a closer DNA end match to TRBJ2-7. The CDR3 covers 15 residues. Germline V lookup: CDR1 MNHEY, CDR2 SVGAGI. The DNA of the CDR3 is TGTGTCAGCAGTTACTTAGGACAGGGGATCGACGAGCAGTACTTC. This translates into CVSSYLGQGIDEQYF.

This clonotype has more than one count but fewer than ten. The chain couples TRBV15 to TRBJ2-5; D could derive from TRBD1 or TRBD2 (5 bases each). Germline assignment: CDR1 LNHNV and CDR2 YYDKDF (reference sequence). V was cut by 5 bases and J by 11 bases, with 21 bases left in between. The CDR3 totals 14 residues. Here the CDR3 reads CATSGKPGDGEQYF. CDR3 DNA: TGTGCCACCAGCGGAAAACCTGGGGACGGAGAGCAGTACTTC.